This T cell receptor (beta chain) was sequenced during a study of blood T cell repertoires in COVID-19. Study information: Sites in the United States, Italy and Spain provided acute and convalescent COVID-19 samples. Sources were T cells, B-cell-depleted T cells, or PBMCs; the material itself was cDNA or gDNA.

Clones were sequenced by immunoSEQ multiplex PCR, and TCRdb holds only the in-frame ones, with some missing. The sample yields 150,000 to 200,000 clones, about 86% seen once. This CDR3 region has 16 residues. Germline CDR1 SGHRS, CDR2 YFSETQ. V was cut by 1 base and J by 0 bases, with 14 bases left in between. The source material was peripheral blood. This sequence was found in a man between 60 and 70 years old with acute or convalescent COVID-19. The chain recombines TRBV5-1 with TRBJ2-7; D possibly corresponds to TRBD2 (6 bases). CDR3 DNA sequence: TGCGCCAGCAGCTTGTTTTTCCGGGAGAGCTCCTACGAGCAGTACTTC. Residues: CASSLFFRESSYEQYF.